Below, 2 T cell receptor beta chains from the same sample are listed, as sequenced in a study of blood T cell repertoires in COVID-19 (dated by TCRdb to 2019 to 2021). Library construction relied on the immunoSEQ multiplex PCR assay. TCRdb took this table from immuneACCESS and kept in-frame rearrangements with V and J called. Such tables lack part of the clones; where checked against another copy, unresolved V genes explain under half of the gap, and the rest is unexplained. The sample has about 83,000 clones on record, around nine tenths of them singletons. The ten top clones hold approximately 5.1% of the sample. The source material was peripheral blood. These receptors originate from a man in his 60s with acute or convalescent COVID-19.

This sequence joins TRBV6-6 and TRBJ1-5, with D perhaps TRBD1 (5 bases). The CDR3 loop spans 14 amino acids. Per germline, CDR1 MNHNY and CDR2 SVGAGI (reference sequence). The V end lost 2 bases, the J end lost 7 bases, and 12 bases lay between the germline ends. The CDR3 spells CASSYEGRKQPQHF. The CDR3 DNA reads TGTGCCAGCAGTTACGAGGGGAGGAAACAGCCCCAGCATTTT.

The chain combines TRBV5-6 with TRBJ1-4; D remains unclear. Trimming stripped 0 bases from V and 6 bases from J, with 12 bases between. CDR1 and CDR2 (germline): SGHDT, YYEEEE. This CDR3 spans 15 amino acids. In nucleotides, the CDR3 is TGTGCCAGCAGCTTGGCGGACCGGCGGGATGAAAAACTGTTTTTT. It encodes CASSLADRRDEKLFF.